Each of the 4 T cell receptor beta chains below was sequenced from the same sample in a study of identifying expanded T cells in peripheral blood. Sequencing used immunoSEQ multiplex PCR; TCRdb keeps in-frame clones, though not all of them. Counted here are about 58,000 clones, approximately 89% occurring once; the ten biggest clones make up 3% to 4.5%. The sequencing sample was made of blood. Every receptor here comes from a person aged 18 to 70 in good health.

This chain uses TRBV11-2 with TRBJ2-6, with D possibly matching TRBD2 (5 bases). CDR3 size: 17 residues. Trimming removed 2 bases at V and 3 bases at J, with 14 bases between. Germline lookup yields CDR1 SGHAT and CDR2 FQNNGV. The CDR3 loop reads CASSLRGDGSGANVLTF. As DNA, the CDR3 is TGTGCCAGCAGCTTACGGGGAGATGGAAGTGGGGCCAACGTCCTGACTTTC.

The V and J genes are TRBV10-3 and TRBJ2-7, with TRBD2 matching over 10 bases. CDR1 is ENHRY, CDR2 SYGVKD, per germline. V shed 4 bases and J 1 base; nucleotides not matched to a gene: 1. CDR3 length: 14 amino acids. The CDR3 spells CAISGTSGSYEQYF. The CDR3 nucleotides read TGTGCCATCAGTGGGACTAGCGGTTCCTACGAGCAGTACTTC.

The V and J genes are TRBV19 and TRBJ2-2; D gene ambiguous. The germline CDR1 and CDR2 sequences are LNHDA and SQIVND (reference sequence). The germline V and J ends were trimmed by 11 bases and 3 bases, with 13 bases remaining between them. CDR3 length: 13 amino acids. The CDR3 loop is CAPARRDTGELFF. The CDR3 DNA sequence: TGTGCCCCCGCTAGAAGGGACACCGGGGAGCTGTTTTTT.

The J gene is TRBJ2-7, the V gene TRBV19; 10 bases are a match to TRBD2. The CDR3 extends over 14 amino acids. CDR1 and CDR2 from the germline V gene are LNHDA and SQIVND (reference sequence). After removal of 2 bases from V and 4 bases from J, the junction contained 2 bases not matched to a gene. The CDR3 DNA reads as TGTGCCAGTAGTATACAGCGGGGGGGATACGAGCAGTACTTC. It is translated as CASSIQRGGYEQYF.